The present entry profiles one TCR beta chain with its context. What it recognizes is unknown. The record originates from a study of response to subunit inactivated influenza vaccine. Whole-study results and caveats: A suggestion made by the authors is that each seasonal influenza vaccination recruits few new T cells.

V lost 6 bases and J 6 bases, leaving 12 bases between the germline ends. The CDR3 is made up of 13 amino acids. From the RT-PCR reads, TCRdb called clonotypes with MiXCR, one entry per CDR3 protein. Among roughly 650,000 distinct CDR3 sequences listed, 11% to 15% were seen once. The V call is TRBV12-3 or TRBV12-4, the J call TRBJ2-1; D possibly corresponds to TRBD1 (5 bases). The origin of this receptor is a man aged 45-65 years who received an inactivated influenza vaccine. The specimen was PBMCs from blood, collected roughly 2 weeks before vaccination. CDR3 loop: CASRDSRPNEQFF. In DNA, the CDR3 is TGTGCCAGCAGAGACAGTAGGCCCAATGAGCAGTTCTTC.